The sequence of this TCR beta chain was determined in a study of blood T cell repertoires in COVID-19. At the level of the study: T cells, B-cell-depleted T cells, or PBMCs supplied cDNA or gDNA.

In the original workflow: Estimates of nucleated cell counts were drawn from the amplification of reference gene primers. The method was immunoSEQ multiplex PCR; TCRdb's version includes in-frame clones alone and lacks a portion of them. V and J calls and clone size are those listed in that table; D and trimming were worked out from the DNA. There are more than 110,000 clones in the sample; 75% to 80% occur only once, and 2.5% to 3% lies in the top ten. This CDR3 comprises 15 residues. The trim removed 0 bases at V and 6 bases at J, leaving 6 bases unmatched. The germline V gene has CDR1 SGDLS and CDR2 YYNGEE.

This TCR was recovered from a woman in her fifties or sixties who had recovered from COVID-19. The sample comprised PBMCs or T cells enriched from blood (not recorded which). The rearrangement joins TRBV9 to TRBJ2-5, with TRBD2 identical over 9 bases. As DNA, the CDR3 is TGTGCCAGCAGCGTAGCGGCGGGAGGGGAACAGACCCAGTACTTC. It yields the protein CASSVAAGGEQTQYF.